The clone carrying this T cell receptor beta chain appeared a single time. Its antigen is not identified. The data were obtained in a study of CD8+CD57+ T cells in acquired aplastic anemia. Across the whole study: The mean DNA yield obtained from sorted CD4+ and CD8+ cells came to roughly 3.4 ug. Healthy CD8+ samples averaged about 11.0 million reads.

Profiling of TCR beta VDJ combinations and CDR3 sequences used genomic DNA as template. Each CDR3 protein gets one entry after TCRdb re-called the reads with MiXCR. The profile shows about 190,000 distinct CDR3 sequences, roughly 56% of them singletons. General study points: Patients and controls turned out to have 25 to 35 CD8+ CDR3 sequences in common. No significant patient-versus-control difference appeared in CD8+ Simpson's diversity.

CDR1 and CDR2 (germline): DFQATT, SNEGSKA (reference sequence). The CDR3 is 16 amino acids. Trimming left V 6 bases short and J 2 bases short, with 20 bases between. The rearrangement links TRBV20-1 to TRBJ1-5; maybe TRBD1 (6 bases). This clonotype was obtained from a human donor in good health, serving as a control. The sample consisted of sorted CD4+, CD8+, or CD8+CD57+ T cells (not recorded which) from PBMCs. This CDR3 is CSARWGGGMGNQPQHF. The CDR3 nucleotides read TGCAGTGCCAGGTGGGGGGGGGGCATGGGCAATCAGCCCCAGCATTTT.